This is a list of T cell receptor beta chains from one sample in a study of beta chain features in type 1 diabetes. The repertoire was sequenced with immunoSEQ multiplex PCR; TCRdb's copy has only in-frame clones and lacks some. Here the sample spans 600,000 to 700,000 clones, about an eighth being singletons. Sequenced input: naive CD4+ T cells from blood. These receptors originate from a man between 18 and 29 years old with type 1 diabetes. Both conserved end residues are part of each CDR3. Fields, in order: CDR3 DNA, CDR3 protein, D gene, J gene, V gene, clone size, CDR3 length. A D gene is named only where the DNA matches it firmly. Size is stated for part of the rows, as once, few or many counts, or as a class when the clone is expanded.

TGTGCCAGCAGCTTAATCCCAGCGGGGGGGCCGGAGACCCAGTACTTC,CASSLIPAGGPETQYF,TRBD2,TRBJ2-5,TRBV7-3,.,16
TGTGCCAGCCTCCGGGACAGTGGTTACGAGCAGTACTTC,CASLRDSGYEQYF,TRBD1,TRBJ2-7,TRBV27,few,13
TGCGCCAGCAGCCAAGAGGGGGGGCATCAGCCCCAGCATTTT,CASSQEGGHQPQHF,.,TRBJ1-5,TRBV4-1,few,14
TGTGCCAGTAGTATGTCAGATACGCAGTATTTT,CASSMSDTQYF,.,TRBJ2-3,TRBV19,few,11
TGCAGCGTTCTCGACAGGGATGATCAGCCCCAGCATTTT,CSVLDRDDQPQHF,TRBD1,TRBJ1-5,TRBV29-1,few,13
TGTGCCAGCAGTGTTGATACGCAGTATTTT,CASSVDTQYF,.,TRBJ2-3,TRBV2,few,10
TGTGCCAGCAGTTTTTTAGGACGCGGCACAGATACGCAGTATTTT,CASSFLGRGTDTQYF,.,TRBJ2-3,TRBV6-5,few,15
TGCGCCAGCAGCGGAGAAAGGGACGGCTACACCTTC,CASSGERDGYTF,.,TRBJ1-2,TRBV5-1,few,12
TGCGCCAGCAGCTTGGTACTAGCGGACACAGATACGCAGTATTTT,CASSLVLADTDTQYF,TRBD2,TRBJ2-3,TRBV5-1,.,15
TGTGCCAGCAGTGAAGAGGAAGACACTGAAGCTTTCTTT,CASSEEEDTEAFF,.,TRBJ1-1,TRBV2,.,13
TGTGCCAGCAGTGGAGTAGGGGGACAAGCCGACTCTGGGGCCAACGTCCTGACTTTC,CASSGVGGQADSGANVLTF,.,TRBJ2-6,TRBV9,.,19
TGCGCCAGCAGCCGGAACAGGGACAGCTATGGCTACACCTTC,CASSRNRDSYGYTF,TRBD1,TRBJ1-2,TRBV4-1,few,14
TGTGCCGTGGGGCAGGGGAGGGAGACCCAGTACTTC,CAVGQGRETQYF,.,TRBJ2-5,TRBV6-5,.,12
TGTGCCTGGAGTGGGGGTAGGGGCTCCTACAATGAGCAGTTCTTC,CAWSGGRGSYNEQFF,.,TRBJ2-1,TRBV30,few,15
TGCAGCGTTGAACCTAGACTAGCGGGGGCCTCCCAGTACTTC,CSVEPRLAGASQYF,TRBD2,TRBJ2-5,TRBV29-1,few,14
TGTGCCAGCAGCTCACACGCCAGTGGGGGTGGCACTGAAGCTTTCTTT,CASSSHASGGGTEAFF,.,TRBJ1-1,TRBV7-9,few,16
TGTGCCAGCAGCGCGGCGAGTAGCTCCTACAATGAGCAGTTCTTC,CASSAASSSYNEQFF,.,TRBJ2-1,TRBV9,few,15
TGTGCCAGCAGGGCGACAGTTTCCGGGAGGCAGCCCCAGCATTTT,CASRATVSGRQPQHF,.,TRBJ1-5,TRBV2,few,15
TGTGCCAGCAGCTCCCAGGGGGGAATGAACACTGAAGCTTTCTTT,CASSSQGGMNTEAFF,TRBD1,TRBJ1-1,TRBV7-3,.,15
TGCGCCAGCAGCCGGACAGGCAACACAGATACGCAGTATTTT,CASSRTGNTDTQYF,TRBD1,TRBJ2-3,TRBV5-1,.,14
TGTGCCAGCACCCCCGGGACAGCTAACTATGGCTACACCTTC,CASTPGTANYGYTF,TRBD1,TRBJ1-2,TRBV28,.,14
TGTGCCTGGAGTGCTACTCTCAGGAACACTGAAGCTTTCTTT,CAWSATLRNTEAFF,.,TRBJ1-1,TRBV30,.,14
TGCGCCAGCAAGAAAGACAGCGGCTCCTACGAGCAGTACTTC,CASKKDSGSYEQYF,.,TRBJ2-7,TRBV5-1,.,14
TGTGCCAGCAGTTACAGGGGGCAGGGCTACACCTTC,CASSYRGQGYTF,TRBD1,TRBJ1-2,TRBV27,few,12
TGCGCCAGCAGCTCCGGGCAGGGGACTGAAGCTTTCTTT,CASSSGQGTEAFF,.,TRBJ1-1,TRBV5-1,few,13
TGTGCCAGCTCCGGGACAGCGAACACTGAAGCTTTCTTT,CASSGTANTEAFF,TRBD1,TRBJ1-1,TRBV18,few,13
TGTGCCAGCAATGGAGGTACTGAAGCTTTCTTT,CASNGGTEAFF,.,TRBJ1-1,TRBV6-5,.,11
TGTGCCAGCAGCCCCCGGGACTCAACAAACAATGAGCAGTTCTTC,CASSPRDSTNNEQFF,.,TRBJ2-1,TRBV4-2,.,15
TGCGCCAGCAGCCAAGAGGGGGGAACAAAGACCCAGTACTTC,CASSQEGGTKTQYF,.,TRBJ2-5,TRBV4-1,.,14
TGTGCCAGCAGCCTGACCGGGGACAGGGAAGGCGCTGAAGCTTTCTTT,CASSLTGDREGAEAFF,TRBD1,TRBJ1-1,TRBV7-9,.,16
TGTGCCAGCAGCTTAGCGGGCTCTCGCGGGGGGAGCACAGATACGCAGTATTTT,CASSLAGSRGGSTDTQYF,TRBD2,TRBJ2-3,TRBV7-6,few,18
TGTGCCAGCAGCCCAGGAAGGGACGCTCAGCCCCAGCATTTT,CASSPGRDAQPQHF,.,TRBJ1-5,TRBV7-9,.,14
TGTGCCAGCTCACTTACCGGGACAGTACAAGAGACCCAGTACTTC,CASSLTGTVQETQYF,TRBD1,TRBJ2-5,TRBV18,few,15
TGTGCCAGCAGCCCCGGACTGGAGGCGGAGACCCAGTACTTC,CASSPGLEAETQYF,.,TRBJ2-5,TRBV7-2,few,14
TGTGCCACGAACAGGGAGCAGTGGGACGAGCAGTACTTC,CATNREQWDEQYF,.,TRBJ2-7,TRBV11-2,.,13
TGTGCCTGGAGGACTACAGGGTCGGGCTATGGCTACACCTTC,CAWRTTGSGYGYTF,.,TRBJ1-2,TRBV30,.,14